A single sample gave rise to the 29 T cell receptor beta chains below, sequenced in a study of OX40 agonist ivuxolimab in advanced cancers. The data were produced by immunoSEQ multiplex PCR, yet TCRdb's version contains in-frame clones alone and is incomplete. The table includes fewer than 45,000 clones, around nine tenths detected once. The input for sequencing was CD4+ or CD8+ T cells sorted from blood, taken in a trial of the OX40 agonist ivuxolimab. These receptors originate from an adult with an advanced solid tumor such as melanoma, head and neck, liver or kidney cancer.

This clone has a handful of counts. The chain uses TRBV6-5 and TRBJ1-2, with 7 positions matching TRBD1. With 2 bases clipped from V and 5 bases from J, the junction kept 8 bases outside the gene matches. The CDR3 has 15 residues. In germline, CDR1 is MNHEY, CDR2 SVGAGI. The CDR3 DNA sequence: TGTGCCAGCAGTTACACCCGACAGGGTCGGTATGGCTACACCTTC. Its translation: CASSYTRQGRYGYTF.

This chain uses TRBV1 with TRBJ2-3; the table names TRBD2, a call not compared with the DNA. TRBV1 is a documented pseudogene. The CDR3 is 18 residues long. CDR3 in amino acids: CTSSQDPRLAEPTDTQYF. The CDR3 bases are TGCACCAGCAGCCAAGATCCCAGACTAGCGGAGCCCACAGATACGCAGTATTTT.

The rearrangement links TRBV18 to TRBJ2-2; D might be TRBD2 (6 bases). V was shortened by 2 bases and J by 4 bases, with 11 bases between the two germline ends. This CDR3 has 15 residues. Germline V gives CDR1 KGHSH, CDR2 LQKENI. CDR3 sequence reads: CASSPVGGPTGELFF. The CDR3 nucleotides are TGTGCCAGCTCACCAGTCGGGGGTCCCACCGGGGAGCTGTTTTTT.

The gene calls are TRBV7-5 and TRBJ1-4; the D call of TRBD1 is as the table states it, not checked on the DNA. TRBV7-5 is shown as a pseudogene. The length of the CDR3 is 14 residues. The CDR3 spells CARSIQGVSEKLFF. Written as DNA, the CDR3 is TGTGCCAGAAGCATTCAGGGCGTAAGTGAAAAACTGTTTTTT.

V usage is TRBV19 and J usage is TRBJ1-2; weak D call: TRBD1 (5 bases). The CDR3 spans 14 residues. V lost 4 bases, J lost 6 bases, and 15 bases lay in between. Germline values: CDR1 LNHDA, CDR2 SQIVND (reference sequence). The CDR3 loop reads CASSRWGSGNGYTF. CDR3 DNA: TGTGCCAGTAGTAGATGGGGGAGTGGGAATGGCTACACCTTC.

CDR3 bases: TGTGCCAGCAGGGAACCGGGACTAGCGGTATACGAGCAGTACTTC. It encodes CASREPGLAVYEQYF. The genes are TRBV11-2 and TRBJ2-7; 11 nucleotides match TRBD2. J lost 4 bases, V lost 6 bases, and 8 bases had no gene match. The CDR3 loop spans 15 amino acids. From germline, CDR1 is SGHAT and CDR2 FQNNGV.

The chain has TRBV4-1 and TRBJ1-4; 7 bases are shared with TRBD1. Germline CDR1 is MGHRA and CDR2 is YSYEKL. V lost 2 bases, J lost 5 bases, and 5 bases stayed unmatched. There are 15 residues in the CDR3. The CDR3 DNA reads as TGCGCCAGCAGCCAATCACAGGGACAGAATGAAAAACTGTTTTTT. Its translation is CASSQSQGQNEKLFF.

This chain connects TRBV4-1 to TRBJ2-7; 7 nucleotides agree with TRBD2. There are 16 residues in the CDR3. The V segment lost 1 base and the J segment 2 bases; nucleotides outside the gene matches: 8. The germline V gene encodes CDR1 MGHRA and CDR2 YSYEKL. CDR3 amino acids: CASSQVSGANTYEQYF. The CDR3 DNA reads as TGCGCCAGCAGCCAAGTAAGCGGGGCAAACACCTACGAGCAGTACTTC.

V gene TRBV11-2 combines with J gene TRBJ2-2, with 9 bases lining up with TRBD1. Germline lookup yields CDR1 SGHAT and CDR2 FQNNGV. V gave up 5 bases and J gave up 5 bases; unmatched junction bases: 6. CDR3 length equals 15 residues. The CDR3 region is CASSVQGAGTGELFF. The CDR3 nucleotides read TGTGCCAGCAGCGTACAGGGGGCTGGGACCGGGGAGCTGTTTTTT.

The chain carries TRBV4-2 and TRBJ1-5, with TRBD1 as a possible D gene (6 bases). Trimming removed 4 bases at V and 1 base at J, with 14 bases between. The germline V gene has CDR1 LGHNA and CDR2 YNFKEQ. This CDR3 contains 16 residues. The DNA for the CDR3 is TGTGCCAGCAGCCCAGATCGGGGGGCGAGCAATCAGCCCCAGCATTTT. Residues: CASSPDRGASNQPQHF.

The V and J genes are TRBV11-3 and TRBJ2-7; TRBD1 is a possible D gene (5 bases). The CDR3 is 15 residues long. Germline CDR1 and CDR2: SGHNT and YENEEA. V lost 5 bases and J lost 1, with 15 bases in between. CDR3 residues: CASSPGIRGSYEQYF. CDR3 DNA sequence: TGTGCCAGCAGCCCTGGGATTAGGGGATCCTACGAGCAGTACTTC.

This clone has just one count. The chain employs TRBV28 and TRBJ1-1, with a possible D match to TRBD1 (5 bases). CDR1 is MDHEN, CDR2 SYDVKM, per germline. This CDR3 has 15 residues. V was trimmed by 6 bases and J by 2 bases, leaving 16 bases between them. The CDR3 DNA reads as TGTGCCAGCAGCGACACTACAGGATTCAACACTGAAGCTTTCTTT. Its protein is CASSDTTGFNTEAFF.

V usage is TRBV4-1 and J usage is TRBJ1-3; TRBD1 aligns across 11 bases. The CDR3 totals 18 residues. V shed 1 base, J shed 1 base, and the junction held 6 bases outside the gene matches. Germline V lookup: CDR1 MGHRA, CDR2 YSYEKL. The CDR3, as DNA: TGCGCCAGCAGCCAAGGGTCTGGACAGGGGGCTTCTGGAAACACCATATATTTT. Protein sequence: CASSQGSGQGASGNTIYF.

The sample holds one count of this clone. V and J are TRBV2 and TRBJ2-1, with 9 nucleotides matching TRBD2. CDR1 and CDR2 from the germline V gene are SNHLY and FYNNEI. J was trimmed by 2 bases and V by 6 bases; bases with no gene match: 8. The CDR3 spans 16 residues. CDR3 loop: CASRPLAGSAYNEQFF. The CDR3 coding sequence is TGTGCCAGCAGACCTCTAGCGGGAAGTGCCTACAATGAGCAGTTCTTC.

This chain uses TRBV27 with TRBJ1-5, with TRBD1 as a possible D gene (5 bases). Trimming cost V 6 bases and J 0 bases, with 15 bases left between them. The CDR3 length is 16 residues. CDR1 MNHEY and CDR2 SMNVEV come from the germline V gene (reference sequence). The CDR3 nucleotides read TGTGCCAGCAGATTCGCCGGACACCTTAGCAATCAGCCCCAGCATTTT. This sequence encodes CASRFAGHLSNQPQHF.

The V gene is TRBV6-1, the J gene TRBJ2-1; D may be TRBD1 (5 bases). Germline V CDR1 and CDR2: MNHNS, SASEGT. The CDR3 length is 14 residues. V lost 5 bases to trimming and J lost 4 bases, with 12 bases between them. The CDR3 protein is CASSPKNRYNEQFF. DNA of the CDR3: TGTGCCAGCAGTCCCAAAAACAGGTACAATGAGCAGTTCTTC.

The rearrangement links TRBV19 to TRBJ2-1, with 10 positions matching TRBD1. Germline V gene data show CDR1 as LNHDA and CDR2 as SQIVND (reference sequence). The V and J ends lost 5 bases and 5 bases, in that order; junction bases with no gene match: 12. This CDR3 region has 17 residues. CDR3 sequence (DNA): TGTGCCAGTAGTCCCAGACTTGGGACAGGGGTCGACAATGAGCAGTTCTTC. This sequence encodes CASSPRLGTGVDNEQFF.

The chain links TRBV6-1 to TRBJ1-2; maybe TRBD1 (6 bases). This CDR3 is 14 amino acids long. Germline-derived CDR1 and CDR2 are MNHNS and SASEGT. V was shortened by 5 bases and J by 8 bases, with 18 bases between the two germline ends. The CDR3 bases are TGTGCCAGCAGTCGCCAACACAGGGATACGGGCTACACCTTC. This codes for CASSRQHRDTGYTF.

V usage is TRBV7-2 and J usage is TRBJ2-7, with D tentatively TRBD2 (6 bases). The length of the CDR3 is 15 residues. Trimming stripped 1 base from V and 1 base from J, with 11 bases between. CDR1 is SGHTA and CDR2 is FQGNSA in the germline V gene. In DNA form, the CDR3 reads TGTGCCAGCAGCTTAGTCGGGAGTCCGTCCTACGAGCAGTACTTC. Protein sequence: CASSLVGSPSYEQYF.

As for this clone: A read error may produce the germline difference seen at one junction end. The rearrangement joins TRBV6-4 to TRBJ1-2; no clear D. This CDR3 is 13 amino acids long. Germline lookup yields CDR1 MRHNA and CDR2 SNTAGT. In DNA form, the CDR3 reads TGTGCCAGCAGCGACTCGTTTGGCTATGGCTACACCTTC. It is translated as CASSDSFGYGYTF.

This clone was detected only once. This chain links TRBV19 with TRBJ1-1, with D possibly being TRBD1 (5 bases). The CDR3 has 13 residues. CDR1 and CDR2 from the germline V gene are LNHDA and SQIVND (reference sequence). Trimming pared 3 bases from V and 4 bases from J, leaving 9 bases between. CDR3 in DNA: TGTGCCAGTAGTATGAACAGGCCCACTGAAGCTTTCTTT. It translates to CASSMNRPTEAFF.

The V call is TRBV28, the J call TRBJ2-2, with 7 positions matching TRBD1. This CDR3 region has 12 residues. The germline CDR1 and CDR2 sequences are MDHEN and SYDVKM. The V and J ends lost 7 bases and 7 bases, in that order; junction bases with no gene match: 3. CDR3 nucleotides: TGTGCCAGCAACAGGGGCGACGGGGAGCTGTTTTTT. Encoded protein: CASNRGDGELFF.

The rearrangement uses TRBV7-9 and TRBJ1-1, with D uncertain. The CDR3 consists of 13 residues. Trimming cost V 0 bases and J 11 bases, with 13 bases left between them. Germline lookup yields CDR1 SEHNR and CDR2 FQNEAQ (reference sequence). CDR3 nucleotide sequence: TGTGCCAGCAGCTTAGCGGACCGACTGAAGGCTTTCTTT. Translating gives CASSLADRLKAFF.

V usage is TRBV28 and J usage is TRBJ1-2; D perhaps matches TRBD1 (5 bases). CDR1 and CDR2 (germline): MDHEN, SYDVKM. This CDR3 spans 15 amino acids. V shed 10 bases and J shed 4 bases, with 22 bases lying between them. The CDR3 reads CATPEDGGRSYGYTF. The CDR3 nucleotides read TGTGCCACCCCGGAAGATGGGGGAAGGAGCTATGGCTACACCTTC.

V is TRBV7-2 and J is TRBJ1-6; no definite D call. Between the trimmed V and J ends, which lost 2 bases and 0 bases, there was a span of 8 bases. The V gene's germline CDR1 is SGHTA and CDR2 FQGNSA. CDR3 length: 16 amino acids. The CDR3 loop reads CASSLSRSSYNSPLHF. DNA for the CDR3: TGTGCCAGCAGCTTATCCAGGAGCTCCTATAATTCACCCCTCCACTTT.

The CDR3 DNA follows: TGTGCCAGCAGCGTCTTGGGGGGCCAAGAGACCCAGTACTTC. It yields the protein CASSVLGGQETQYF. The chain has TRBV9 and TRBJ2-5; D may be TRBD2 (6 bases). V lost 2 bases, J lost 1 base, and 9 bases lay in between. CDR1 and CDR2 (germline): SGDLS, YYNGEE. This CDR3 spans 14 amino acids.

This clone was found a few times. J is TRBJ2-5 and V is TRBV4-2; TRBD2 aligns across 9 bases. Germline V lookup: CDR1 LGHNA, CDR2 YNFKEQ. V dropped 5 bases and J dropped 5; count of bases not matched to a gene: 9. The CDR3 runs 15 residues. The CDR3 here is CASSARGGESETQYF. In DNA form, the CDR3 reads TGTGCCAGCAGCGCGCGCGGGGGGGAGAGCGAGACCCAGTACTTC.

The chain links TRBV19 to TRBJ2-1; D might be TRBD2 (5 bases). Trimming removed 6 bases at V and 9 bases at J, with 12 bases between. The CDR3 length is 12 residues. Germline lookup yields CDR1 LNHDA and CDR2 SQIVND (reference sequence). The CDR3 DNA reads as TGTGCCAGTAGCGGGAACTTCTTTGAGCAGTTCTTC. As protein: CASSGNFFEQFF.

This clone was picked up a small number of times. J is TRBJ2-7 and V is TRBV5-8, with D tentatively TRBD1 or TRBD2 (5 bases each). The CDR3 consists of 16 residues. Trimming pared 0 bases from V and 2 bases from J, leaving 15 bases between. Germline values: CDR1 SGHTS, CDR2 YDEGEE. The chain's CDR3 is CASSLEGDRGPYEQYF. CDR3 coding DNA: TGTGCCAGCAGCTTGGAGGGAGATCGGGGACCCTACGAGCAGTACTTC. The full variable domain, in which reference TRBV5-8 and TRBJ2-7 provide the parts outside the CDR3, is EAGVTQSPTHLIKTRGQQATLRCSPISGHTSVYWYQQALGLGLQFLLWYDEGEERNRGNFPPRFSGRQFPNYSSELNVNALELEDSALYLCASSLEGDRGPYEQYFGPGTRLTVT.